This TCR beta chain was captured in a study of patients and donors after allogeneic stem cell transplantation. The CDR3 is made up of 15 amino acids. Trimming cost V 5 bases and J 5 bases, with 16 bases left between them. TCRdb redid the calling of the RT-PCR reads with MiXCR, one entry per CDR3 protein. Among hundreds of thousands of distinct CDR3 sequences, 16% were seen once, and the ten largest hold 6% to 8%. This clonotype was counted ten times or more. Sequencing was done on a sample of blood, either unsorted or a sorted T cell fraction (not recorded which). The TCR comes from a human donor who was either an allogeneic HSCT recipient or a stem cell or donor lymphocyte infusion donor (not recorded which). It is not recorded whose cells these are; they may come from a transplant donor. This sequence joins TRBV12-3 or TRBV12-4 and TRBJ2-1, with D possibly matching TRBD2 (6 bases). The CDR3 DNA is TGTGCCAGCAGTCAATTTTGGCGGGAACACAATGAGCAGTTCTTC. Its protein is CASSQFWREHNEQFF.